This T cell receptor (beta chain) is drawn from a study of T cells after yellow fever vaccination. TCRdb reanalysed the 5' RACE reads using MiXCR and keeps one entry per CDR3 protein. Of some 290,000 distinct CDR3 sequences listed, about 10% are singletons. CDR1 SGHKS and CDR2 YYEKEE come from the germline V gene (reference sequence). The CDR3 spans 13 residues. V was pared by 0 bases and J by 9 bases, with 10 bases between. This specimen consisted of CD4+ T cells sorted from PBMCs, obtained 45 days after the yellow fever booster vaccination. The clonotype was recovered from a man in his late teens or twenties who received the YFV17D yellow fever vaccine. The chain has TRBV5-5 and TRBJ2-4; a possible D gene is TRBD2 (6 bases). The CDR3 here is CASSLGGVAIQYF. The CDR3 region has the DNA TGTGCCAGCAGCTTGGGGGGGGTGGCCATTCAGTACTTC.